This is a list of T cell receptor beta chains from one sample in a study of CD8 T cells in Susac syndrome. TCRdb redid the calling of the immunoSEQ multiplex PCR reads with MiXCR, one entry per CDR3 protein. The top ten clones hold about 0.15% of a sample with about 150,000 distinct CDR3 sequences, around 95% of them seen once. The source material was CD8+ T cells from PBMCs. The receptors shown here come from a human donor with multiple sclerosis. Both conserved end residues are part of each CDR3. The D gene is left open where the match is weak. Clone sizes are given selectively: once, few, many, or a class where the clone is expanded.

clone_size,cdr3_length,j_call,d_call,v_call,cdr3_nt,cdr3_aa
-,14,TRBJ1-6,-,TRBV4-1,TGCGCCAGCAGCCAAGTGGAGGGGACGCGACCCCTCCACTTT,CASSQVEGTRPLHF
-,14,TRBJ2-5,TRBD1,TRBV9,TGTGCCAGCAGCGCGGGACAGGGGAAAGAGACCCAGTACTTC,CASSAGQGKETQYF
-,15,TRBJ2-7,-,TRBV19,TGTGCCAGTAGTCCCGCCGGTGGGGGCAGCTACGAGCAGTACTTC,CASSPAGGGSYEQYF
-,13,TRBJ2-2,-,TRBV29-1,TGCAGCGTTGTAGGGCAGGGAGGCGGGGAGCTGTTTTTT,CSVVGQGGGELFF
-,12,TRBJ2-1,-,TRBV29-1,TGCAGCGTCACAAAGACCTACAATGAGCAGTTCTTC,CSVTKTYNEQFF
-,14,TRBJ2-1,TRBD2,TRBV20-1,TGCAGTGCCGGGGGGGAAACCTCCTACAATGAGCAGTTCTTC,CSAGGETSYNEQFF
-,15,TRBJ2-2,TRBD1,TRBV9,TGTGCCAGCAGCGTAAGGGGGCAGGTCACCGGGGAGCTGTTTTTT,CASSVRGQVTGELFF
-,13,TRBJ1-1,-,TRBV29-1,TGCAGCGTTGGGGCCCTAGCGGACACTGAAGCTTTCTTT,CSVGALADTEAFF
-,16,TRBJ2-3,-,TRBV20-1,TGCAGTGCTAGAACCAGTATTATGTTAGGCACAGATACGCAGTATTTT,CSARTSIMLGTDTQYF
once,15,TRBJ2-7,-,TRBV27,TGTGCCAGCAGTTTATCGATGGGGACTTCCTACGAGCAGTACTTC,CASSLSMGTSYEQYF
-,11,TRBJ2-1,-,TRBV9,TGTGCCAGCAGCGGCTCCGGGGCTACGTTCTTC,CASSGSGATFF
-,15,TRBJ1-1,-,TRBV7-9,TGTGCCAGCAGCTTAGGGTGGTCAGGCGGCACTGAAGCTTTCTTT,CASSLGWSGGTEAFF
-,15,TRBJ1-1,-,TRBV20-1,TGCAGTGCTAGAGGAGTTGAAAATGGTGGGACTGAAGCTTTCTTT,CSARGVENGGTEAFF
-,11,TRBJ2-1,-,TRBV29-1,TGCAGCGTTGGACTTACTAATGAGCAGTTCTTC,CSVGLTNEQFF
-,16,TRBJ2-7,-,TRBV13,TGTGCCAGCAGCTTAGACGGGCCTTATAGCTCCTACGAGCAGTACTTC,CASSLDGPYSSYEQYF
-,12,TRBJ2-7,TRBD1,TRBV6-6,TGTGCCAGCAGCCTGTACAGGGGCGAGCAGTACTTC,CASSLYRGEQYF
-,18,TRBJ1-2,-,TRBV29-1,TGCAGCGTGCCCGAGTGGGGGGCGATGAGCGCGGCTAACTATGGCTACACCTTC,CSVPEWGAMSAANYGYTF
-,14,TRBJ2-5,-,TRBV9,TGTGCCAGCAGCTACTCGGGGAGGCAAGAGACCCAGTACTTC,CASSYSGRQETQYF
-,14,TRBJ2-5,TRBD1,TRBV11-2,TGTGCCAGCAAGGGGACAGCTGGGCCGGAGACCCAGTACTTC,CASKGTAGPETQYF
-,14,TRBJ2-5,TRBD2,TRBV29-1,TGCAGCGTTGAAGAAGGAGCGGGGGAGGAGACCCAGTACTTC,CSVEEGAGEETQYF
-,13,TRBJ1-5,-,TRBV5-1,TGCGCCAGCAGTTACGGCGGGTCCCAGCCCCAGCATTTT,CASSYGGSQPQHF
-,14,TRBJ1-2,-,TRBV27,TGTGCCAGCAGTTTAGGTAGTCTCGGTTATGGCTACACCTTC,CASSLGSLGYGYTF
-,14,TRBJ2-4,-,TRBV12-5,TGTGCTAGTGGTTTCCCCCAAGCCAAAAACATTCAGTACTTC,CASGFPQAKNIQYF
-,14,TRBJ2-3,TRBD2,TRBV13,TGTGCCAGCAGCTACGGGTCGGGAGGAGATACGCAGTATTTT,CASSYGSGGDTQYF
-,13,TRBJ2-3,-,TRBV24-1,TGTGCCACCAGTGATTTTTCCGCAGATACGCAGTATTTT,CATSDFSADTQYF
-,14,TRBJ2-7,TRBD1,TRBV5-4,TGTGCCAGCAGTTTGGGACAGGGGGAGTACGAGCAGTACTTC,CASSLGQGEYEQYF
-,12,TRBJ2-7,-,TRBV4-1,TGCGCCAGCAGCCAAAGAGACGGAGTGGTGCACTTC,CASSQRDGVVHF
-,11,TRBJ1-1,TRBD1,TRBV29-1,TGCAGCTTTGGACAGGGGGCTGAAGCTTTCTTT,CSFGQGAEAFF
-,15,TRBJ1-2,-,TRBV9,TGTGCCAGCACCCCGGAGGGACGGAACAACTATGGCTACACCTTC,CASTPEGRNNYGYTF
-,12,TRBJ1-1,-,TRBV29-1,TGCAGCGTTGGGGGGGCCAACACTGAAGCTTTCTTT,CSVGGANTEAFF
-,15,TRBJ2-3,-,TRBV29-1,TGCAGCGTTGAAGATCGGGCGGATATCACAGATACGCAGTATTTT,CSVEDRADITDTQYF
-,16,TRBJ1-6,TRBD1,TRBV20-1,TGCAGTGCTCCAGGGGGCCCCAGCTCCTATAATTCACCCCTCCACTTT,CSAPGGPSSYNSPLHF
-,16,TRBJ2-1,-,TRBV3-1,TGTGCCAGCAGCCAAGAACCGGATTACACCTACAATGAGCAGTTCTTC,CASSQEPDYTYNEQFF
-,14,TRBJ2-3,TRBD2,TRBV12-3/TRBV12-4,TGTGCCAGCAGCGAGACTAGCCAGGCAGATACGCAGTATTTT,CASSETSQADTQYF
-,15,TRBJ1-2,-,TRBV30,TGTGCCTGGAGTAGGGGAGAGACGGTTAACTATGGCTACACCTTC,CAWSRGETVNYGYTF
-,14,TRBJ2-1,-,TRBV30,TGTGCCTGGCGTACTTCTAGCTCCTACAATGAGCAGTTCTTC,CAWRTSSSYNEQFF
-,14,TRBJ1-2,-,TRBV5-4,TGTGCCAGCACCTCCCCGGGGGAGGGCTATGGCTACACCTTC,CASTSPGEGYGYTF
-,16,TRBJ2-1,-,TRBV7-9,TGTGCCAGCAGCTTAGCGCTGGAGGGGGCATGGAATGAGCAGTTCTTC,CASSLALEGAWNEQFF
once,18,TRBJ2-3,TRBD2,TRBV3-1,TGTGCCAGCAGCCAAGAAGCGGGGGAAATATCTAGCACAGATACGCAGTATTTT,CASSQEAGEISSTDTQYF
-,13,TRBJ2-2,-,TRBV29-1,TGCAGCGTCGTGACGGCGAACACCGGGGAGCTGTTTTTT,CSVVTANTGELFF
-,9,TRBJ1-5,-,TRBV20-1,TGCAGGGGGGGGCAGCCCCAGCATTTT,CRGGQPQHF
-,13,TRBJ1-2,-,TRBV24-1,TGTGCCACCAGTGACTCGGACGGAAATGGCTACACCTTC,CATSDSDGNGYTF